One and the same sample provided the 13 T cell receptor beta chains below, sequenced in a study of blood T cell repertoires in COVID-19. Clones were sequenced by immunoSEQ multiplex PCR, and TCRdb holds only the in-frame ones, with some missing. This sample has around 300,000 clones, with approximately 88% found just once. Sequencing used PBMCs or T cells enriched from blood (not recorded which). The receptors were gathered from a man aged 25 to 45 who had recovered from COVID-19.

This rearrangement joins TRBV5-1 to TRBJ2-5; TRBD1 is a possible D gene (6 bases). This CDR3 has 18 residues. V was pared by 0 bases and J by 5 bases, with 23 bases between. Germline CDR1 is SGHRS and CDR2 is YFSETQ. The CDR3 sequence is CASSLVQTMGAGTETQYF. The CDR3 DNA reads TGCGCCAGCAGCTTGGTCCAAACCATGGGGGCAGGGACGGAGACCCAGTACTTC. Together with reference TRBV5-1 and TRBJ2-5, the CDR3 gives the full variable domain: KAGVTQTPRYLIKTRGQQVTLSCSPISGHRSVSWYQQTPGQGLQFLFEYFSETQRNKGNFPGRFSGRQFSNSRSEMNVSTLELGDSALYLCASSLVQTMGAGTETQYFGPGTRLLVL.

The sample holds a few counts of this clone. The genes are TRBV6-4 and TRBJ2-3; 9 nucleotides match TRBD2. In germline, CDR1 is MRHNA, CDR2 SNTAGT. The J segment lost 1 base and the V segment lost 0 bases, leaving 2 bases of the junction unmatched. This CDR3 contains 16 residues. CDR3 sequence: CASSDSASGGTDTQYF. The CDR3 nucleotides read TGTGCCAGCAGTGACTCAGCTAGCGGGGGCACAGATACGCAGTATTTT.

The CDR3: CASTGQYNQPQHF. The CDR3 DNA sequence: TGTGCCAGTACCGGACAGTACAATCAGCCCCAGCATTTT. The J gene is TRBJ1-5, the V gene TRBV19; perhaps TRBD1 as D (6 bases). Deletions cut 7 bases from V and 3 bases from J, with 10 bases between. Germline CDR1 and CDR2: LNHDA and SQIVND (reference sequence). This CDR3 is built from 13 residues.

The rearrangement uses TRBV2 and TRBJ1-5, with 7 bases aligning to TRBD1. J was trimmed by 3 bases and V by 4 bases; bases with no gene match: 6. CDR1 is SNHLY and CDR2 is FYNNEI in the germline V gene. The CDR3 runs to 15 residues. The CDR3 loop reads CASSGGQANNQPQHF. The CDR3 DNA reads TGTGCCAGCAGTGGAGGACAGGCGAACAATCAGCCCCAGCATTTT. The full variable domain, completed using reference TRBV2 and TRBJ1-5, is EPEVTQTPSHQVTQMGQEVILRCVPISNHLYFYWYRQILGQKVEFLVSFYNNEISEKSEIFDDQFSVERPDGSNFTLKIRSTKLEDSAMYFCASSGGQANNQPQHFGDGTRLSIL.

The V call is TRBV3-1 (or the pseudogene TRBV3-2), the J call TRBJ2-2; no clear D. Germline V gene sequence: CDR1 LGHDT, CDR2 YNNKEL (reference sequence). Trimming left V 2 bases short and J 8 bases short, with 3 bases between. This CDR3 region has 11 residues. Written as DNA, the CDR3 is TGTGCCAGCAGCCAATATGGGGAGCTGTTTTTT. This gives the protein CASSQYGELFF.

This sequence joins TRBV7-2 and TRBJ1-5; weak D call: TRBD1 (6 bases). Germline V CDR1 and CDR2: SGHTA, FQGNSA. Trimming left V 7 bases short and J 6 bases short, with 19 bases between. This CDR3 is built from 15 residues. The CDR3 nucleotides are TGTGCCAGCAATCAGGGGATTAGGGAAGCTCAGCCCCAGCATTTT. This translates into CASNQGIREAQPQHF. Full variable domain (remainder filled in from reference TRBV7-2 and TRBJ1-5): GAGVSQSPSNKVTEKGKDVELRCDPISGHTALYWYRQSLGQGLEFLIYFQGNSAPDKSGLPSDRFSAERTGGSVSTLTIQRTQQEDSAVYLCASNQGIREAQPQHFGDGTRLSIL.

The rearrangement uses TRBV13 and TRBJ1-1; 7 bases line up with TRBD1. The germline gives CDR1 PRHDT, CDR2 FYEKMQ (reference sequence). V trimming: 5 bases; J trimming: 10 bases; junction bases outside the gene matches: 19. This CDR3 comprises 16 residues. The CDR3 spells CASSIQTGYGISLAFF. The CDR3 coding sequence is TGTGCCAGCAGCATCCAGACAGGGTACGGAATAAGCTTAGCTTTCTTT.

The chain uses TRBV2 and TRBJ1-4; D gene ambiguous. The CDR3 is made up of 14 amino acids. V lost 7 bases to trimming and J lost 6 bases, with 15 bases between them. Germline V lookup: CDR1 SNHLY, CDR2 FYNNEI. The CDR3 here is CASTLVLLDEKLFF. CDR3 coding DNA: TGTGCCAGCACCCTCGTGTTGTTAGATGAAAAACTGTTTTTT.

The J gene is TRBJ2-3, the V gene TRBV19; TRBD2 aligns across 13 bases. The CDR3 totals 16 residues. The J segment lost 5 bases and the V segment lost 3 bases, leaving 5 bases of the junction unmatched. The germline gives CDR1 LNHDA, CDR2 SQIVND (reference sequence). The CDR3 DNA is TGTGCCAGTAGTATTCGGACTAGCGGGGGAAGAGATACGCAGTATTTT. The encoded protein is CASSIRTSGGRDTQYF.

The chain carries TRBV6-2 or TRBV6-3 and TRBJ2-1, with D tentatively TRBD2 (6 bases). The V end was cut by 5 bases, the J end by 5 bases, with 7 bases between. The CDR3 is made up of 12 amino acids. CDR1 and CDR2 (germline): MNHEY, SVGEGT. This CDR3 is CASSRLDNEQFF. The DNA for the CDR3 is TGTGCCAGCAGTCGACTAGACAATGAGCAGTTCTTC.

The chain is built from TRBV5-1 and TRBJ2-5, with 12 bases aligning to TRBD1. Per the germline V gene, CDR1 is SGHRS and CDR2 is YFSETQ. This CDR3 is built from 16 residues. V lost 3 bases, J lost 5 bases, and 8 bases stayed unmatched. CDR3: CASSWPGTGGLETQYF. The CDR3 region has the DNA TGCGCCAGCAGCTGGCCCGGGACAGGGGGCTTGGAGACCCAGTACTTC. The full variable domain, rest sourced from reference TRBV5-1 and TRBJ2-5, is KAGVTQTPRYLIKTRGQQVTLSCSPISGHRSVSWYQQTPGQGLQFLFEYFSETQRNKGNFPGRFSGRQFSNSRSEMNVSTLELGDSALYLCASSWPGTGGLETQYFGPGTRLLVL.

V gene TRBV9 combines with J gene TRBJ1-2, with TRBD1 matching over 7 bases. This CDR3 comprises 14 residues. The trim removed 2 bases at V and 4 bases at J, leaving 5 bases unmatched. The V gene's germline CDR1 is SGDLS and CDR2 YYNGEE. The CDR3 DNA sequence: TGTGCCAGCAGCGTTCAGGGGGTAGGCTATGGCTACACCTTC. It codes for CASSVQGVGYGYTF.

The chain joins TRBV20-1 to TRBJ1-4; D gene ambiguous. Germline CDR1 reads DFQATT; CDR2 reads SNEGSKA (reference sequence). This CDR3 spans 13 amino acids. V was shortened by 3 bases and J by 8 bases, with 13 bases between the two germline ends. The CDR3 DNA is TGCAGTGCTAGTGGCCACCATGGCGAAAAACTGTTTTTT. Residues: CSASGHHGEKLFF.